This entry lists 27 T cell receptor beta chains sequenced from one sample in a study of cytomegalovirus exposure and HLA in healthy donors. TCRdb's table, derived via immunoSEQ multiplex PCR, lists solely in-frame clones and lacks some. The profile covers approximately 100,000 clones, with about 88% appearing a single time and more than 2% taken by the ten largest. The sequenced sample consisted of PBMCs. The receptor set was obtained from a woman aged 18 to 35 in good health and CMV-seronegative.

The chain carries TRBV28 and TRBJ1-4, with D unclear. CDR1 MDHEN and CDR2 SYDVKM come from the germline V gene. This CDR3 spans 11 amino acids. With 4 bases removed from V and 8 bases from J, the gap between germline ends came to 5 bases. The DNA of the CDR3 is TGTGCCAGCAGTTATCTGGAAAAACTGTTTTTT. This encodes CASSYLEKLFF.

This sequence joins TRBV5-3 and TRBJ1-1; D gene ambiguous. TRBV5-3 has ORF status, its function being uncertain. With 3 bases removed from V and 0 bases from J, the gap between germline ends came to 6 bases. The CDR3 covers 13 residues. The CDR3 DNA sequence: TGTGCCAGAAGCTGCACTATGAACACTGAAGCTTTCTTT. It yields the protein CARSCTMNTEAFF.

The chain joins TRBV18 to TRBJ1-1, with 10 bases that match TRBD1. From germline, CDR1 is KGHSH and CDR2 LQKENI. The CDR3 runs 14 residues. With V trimmed by 5 bases and J by 11 bases, 11 bases remained unmatched. This chain's CDR3 is CASSTRDRGSLAFF. CDR3 DNA sequence: TGTGCCAGCTCAACCCGGGACAGGGGCTCGTTGGCTTTCTTT.

This clone has more than one count but fewer than ten. V is TRBV7-9 and J is TRBJ2-7; TRBD1 agrees at 9 bases. Trimming at V came to 6 bases and at J to 3 bases, leaving 9 bases not matched to a gene. The germline gives CDR1 SEHNR, CDR2 FQNEAQ (reference sequence). This CDR3 has 15 amino acids. CDR3 sequence reads: CASSHRDRDFYEQYF. CDR3 sequence (DNA): TGTGCCAGCAGTCACCGGGACAGGGACTTCTACGAGCAGTACTTC.

The CDR3 DNA follows: TGTGCCAGCAGACAGGGGGGAGCGGGGGGGCTCAATGAGCAGTTCTTC. This encodes CASRQGGAGGLNEQFF. The chain employs TRBV27 and TRBJ2-1, with 10 positions matching TRBD2. The CDR3 consists of 16 residues. The germline V gene encodes CDR1 MNHEY and CDR2 SMNVEV (reference sequence). Germline trimming cut 6 bases from V and 6 bases from J; bases unmatched to any gene: 11.

This clone has only one observation. V gene TRBV6-5 combines with J gene TRBJ2-5, with D possibly TRBD1 on 5 matching bases. This CDR3 is built from 15 residues. Germline V gene sequence: CDR1 MNHEY, CDR2 SVGAGI. V was pared by 4 bases and J by 5 bases, with 17 bases between. The CDR3 bases are TGTGCCAGCAGTTTGGAGTGGGGCAGGGCCGAGACCCAGTACTTC. This translates into CASSLEWGRAETQYF.

The chain joins TRBV28 to TRBJ2-7, with 8 bases that match TRBD2. The J segment lost 3 bases and the V segment lost 4 bases, leaving 8 bases of the junction unmatched. This CDR3 is built from 15 residues. CDR1 is MDHEN, CDR2 SYDVKM, per germline. Written as DNA, the CDR3 is TGTGCCAGCAGTTCCGCGGGGGGAGCCGACTACGAGCAGTACTTC. This gives the protein CASSSAGGADYEQYF.

The rearrangement links TRBV7-6 to TRBJ2-1, with D maybe TRBD2 (5 bases). This CDR3 comprises 15 residues. Trimming took 4 bases from V and 3 from J, leaving 13 bases between them. The germline V gene has CDR1 SGHVS and CDR2 FNYEAQ. CDR3 region: CASSSPAGNYNEQFF. For the CDR3, the DNA is TGTGCCAGCAGCTCGCCCGCCGGGAACTACAATGAGCAGTTCTTC.

The rearrangement joins TRBV25-1 to TRBJ1-2, with D possibly matching TRBD1 (6 bases). Germline-derived CDR1 and CDR2 are MGHDK and SYGVNS. Trimming removed 3 bases from V and 4 bases from J, with 9 bases in between. This CDR3 comprises 13 residues. Written as DNA, the CDR3 is TGTGCCAGCAGTGACAGGGGCCCCTATGGCTACACCTTC. This codes for CASSDRGPYGYTF.

This chain connects TRBV5-4 to TRBJ1-2; 7 bases agree with TRBD1. With V trimmed by 4 bases and J by 8 bases, 8 bases remained unmatched. The CDR3 sequence is 13 residues long. CDR1 is SGHNT and CDR2 is YYREEE in the germline V gene (reference sequence). The CDR3 here is CASSIDRDGGYTF. CDR3 coding DNA: TGTGCCAGCAGCATTGACAGGGACGGAGGCTACACCTTC.

This chain uses TRBV5-4 with TRBJ2-2; 9 nucleotides agree with TRBD1. Germline CDR1 is SGHNT and CDR2 is YYREEE (reference sequence). CDR3 size: 14 residues. Trimming cost V 4 bases and J 6 bases; bases outside gene matches: 4. CDR3: CASSLGQGSGELFF. The CDR3 DNA reads as TGTGCCAGCAGCCTGGGACAGGGTTCCGGGGAGCTGTTTTTT.

J is TRBJ1-3 and V is TRBV29-1; 8 bases line up with TRBD1. The CDR3 contains 16 residues. Germline V gene data show CDR1 as SQVTM and CDR2 as ANQGSEA. Germline trimming cut 1 base from V and 0 bases from J; bases unmatched to any gene: 5. The CDR3 bases are TGCAGCGTTGAAGCCTCCGGGACAGGCTCTGGAAACACCATATATTTT. It is translated as CSVEASGTGSGNTIYF.

The chain couples TRBV7-2 to TRBJ1-6; 8 nucleotides agree with TRBD1. The CDR3 loop spans 15 amino acids. V dropped 4 bases and J dropped 7; count of bases not matched to a gene: 6. Germline V gives CDR1 SGHTA, CDR2 FQGNSA. In nucleotides, the CDR3 is TGTGCCAGCAGCTCCGACCGGGACAGGAATTCACCCCTCCACTTT. Protein sequence: CASSSDRDRNSPLHF.

This clone was seen a single time. The rearrangement links TRBV7-8 to TRBJ2-1; 7 nucleotides match TRBD2. With V trimmed by 1 base and J by 5 bases, 8 bases remained unmatched. The CDR3 has 16 amino acids. Germline V gene lookup returns CDR1 SGHVS and CDR2 FQNEAQ. Here the CDR3 DNA reads TGTGCCAGCAGCTTAGTAGAGAGACTAGCAAACAATGAGCAGTTCTTC. Translated, it gives CASSLVERLANNEQFF.

This chain uses TRBV25-1 with TRBJ2-7, with D maybe TRBD2 (6 bases). The CDR3 length is 12 residues. Germline CDR1 reads MGHDK; CDR2 reads SYGVNS. Between the trimmed V and J ends, which lost 0 bases and 9 bases, there was a span of 9 bases. The chain's CDR3 is CASSEYRGAQYF. For the CDR3, the DNA is TGTGCCAGCAGTGAATATCGCGGGGCGCAGTACTTC.

The chain uses TRBV28 and TRBJ1-4; D gene unclear. Between the trimmed V and J ends, which lost 7 bases and 8 bases, there was a span of 11 bases. The CDR3 spans 12 residues. Germline-derived CDR1 and CDR2 are MDHEN and SYDVKM. This CDR3 is CASNRGLEKLFF. The CDR3 nucleotides read TGTGCCAGCAATCGGGGTCTCGAAAAACTGTTTTTT.

The rearrangement links TRBV28 to TRBJ1-2; 11 nucleotides match TRBD1. CDR3 length: 16 residues. Trimming cost V 4 bases and J 5 bases; bases outside gene matches: 9. Looked up from germline, CDR1 is MDHEN and CDR2 is SYDVKM. The CDR3, as DNA: TGTGCCAGCAGTTCGGACAGGGGGCGGACTTTTTATGGCTACACCTTC. This encodes CASSSDRGRTFYGYTF.

This clone was seen only a few times. The chain recombines TRBV5-4 with TRBJ1-3; no firm D call. The CDR3 is made up of 12 amino acids. CDR1 and CDR2 from the germline V gene are SGHNT and YYREEE (reference sequence). V was clipped by 6 bases and J by 7 bases, with 11 bases between them. The CDR3 loop reads CASILSLNTIYF. CDR3 nucleotides: TGTGCCAGCATTCTCTCTCTTAACACCATATATTTT. Drawing the rest from reference TRBV5-4 and TRBJ1-3, the complete variable domain is ETGVTQSPTHLIKTRGQQVTLRCSSQSGHNTVSWYQQALGQGPQFIFQYYREEENGRGNFPPRFSGLQFPNYSSELNVNALELDDSALYLCASILSLNTIYFGEGSWLTVV.

The chain is built from TRBV7-2 and TRBJ2-3, with 9 bases matching TRBD2. The CDR3 is made up of 16 amino acids. Germline V lookup: CDR1 SGHTA, CDR2 FQGNSA. The junction had 6 bases not matched to a gene; V was cut back by 5 bases and J by 0 bases. CDR3 bases: TGTGCCAGCAGCCCCAAGGCGGGGGGGAGCACAGATACGCAGTATTTT. Protein: CASSPKAGGSTDTQYF.

The chain joins TRBV5-1 to TRBJ2-2, with a tentative D call TRBD1 (6 bases). Per germline, CDR1 SGHRS and CDR2 YFSETQ. This CDR3 is 15 amino acids long. Trimming left V 4 bases short and J 4 bases short, with 14 bases between. The CDR3: CASSLWAGVTGELFF. The CDR3 DNA sequence: TGCGCCAGCAGCCTGTGGGCAGGGGTCACCGGGGAGCTGTTTTTT. Variable domain in full (rest from reference TRBV5-1 and TRBJ2-2): KAGVTQTPRYLIKTRGQQVTLSCSPISGHRSVSWYQQTPGQGLQFLFEYFSETQRNKGNFPGRFSGRQFSNSRSEMNVSTLELGDSALYLCASSLWAGVTGELFFGEGSRLTVL.

The chain combines TRBV6-1 with TRBJ2-1; the match to TRBD2 covers 13 bases. Germline trimming cut 6 bases from V and 8 bases from J; bases unmatched to any gene: 7. This CDR3 is built from 15 residues. Germline V gene sequence: CDR1 MNHNS, CDR2 SASEGT. The DNA of the CDR3 is TGTGCCAGCAGCGTCACTAGCGGGGGGGCCGATGAGCAGTTCTTC. It translates to CASSVTSGGADEQFF.

V gene TRBV5-1 combines with J gene TRBJ2-1; possibly TRBD1 for D (7 bases). The germline gives CDR1 SGHRS, CDR2 YFSETQ. The CDR3 extends over 13 amino acids. Trimming took 0 bases from V and 15 from J, leaving 16 bases between them. The CDR3 nucleotides read TGCGCCAGCAGCTTGGGGGAGGACAGGAGTCGGTTCTTC. This codes for CASSLGEDRSRFF. The full variable domain, in which reference TRBV5-1 and TRBJ2-1 provide the parts outside the CDR3, is KAGVTQTPRYLIKTRGQQVTLSCSPISGHRSVSWYQQTPGQGLQFLFEYFSETQRNKGNFPGRFSGRQFSNSRSEMNVSTLELGDSALYLCASSLGEDRSRFFGPGTRLTVL.

The chain links TRBV7-3 to TRBJ2-1; TRBD2 aligns across 7 bases. CDR3 length: 13 residues. V was clipped by 6 bases and J by 15 bases; unmatched bases: 14. Germline V CDR1 and CDR2: SGHTA, FQGTGA. The CDR3 coding sequence is TGTGCCAGCAGGATATCAGAGGCGGGGGAGATGTTCTTC. Translation gives CASRISEAGEMFF. The full variable domain, its missing parts supplied by reference TRBV7-3 and TRBJ2-1, is GAGVSQTPSNKVTEKGKYVELRCDPISGHTALYWYRQSLGQGPEFLIYFQGTGAADDSGLPNDRFFAVRPEGSVSTLKIQRTERGDSAVYLCASRISEAGEMFFGPGTRLTVL.

V gene TRBV5-4 combines with J gene TRBJ2-2, with D possibly TRBD1 on 5 matching bases. This CDR3 spans 15 amino acids. V was trimmed by 3 bases and J by 6 bases, leaving 15 bases between them. Germline assignment: CDR1 SGHNT and CDR2 YYREEE (reference sequence). This chain's CDR3 is CASSSQDVGPGELFF. The CDR3 DNA reads as TGTGCCAGCAGCTCGCAAGATGTGGGGCCCGGGGAGCTGTTTTTT.

The gene calls are TRBV4-3 and TRBJ1-1; D is perhaps TRBD1 (6 bases). The CDR3 is 18 residues long. The V end lost 0 bases, the J end lost 1 base, and 18 bases lay between the germline ends. Per germline, CDR1 LGHNA and CDR2 YSLEER. CDR3 DNA: TGCGCCAGCAGCCAAGAGAGGGGGAGGGGTGGTAAGAACACTGAAGCTTTCTTT. Protein sequence: CASSQERGRGGKNTEAFF.

The rearrangement joins TRBV28 to TRBJ1-5; tentatively, D is TRBD1 (5 bases). The V end lost 4 bases, the J end lost 4 bases, and 14 bases lay between the germline ends. Germline V CDR1 and CDR2: MDHEN, SYDVKM. This CDR3 comprises 15 residues. The CDR3 is CASSSRVQLNQPQHF. The CDR3 nucleotides are TGTGCCAGCAGTTCCAGGGTACAGCTTAATCAGCCCCAGCATTTT.

The V and J genes are TRBV11-2 and TRBJ1-1; no definite D call. This CDR3 contains 14 residues. Germline assignment: CDR1 SGHAT and CDR2 FQNNGV. V lost 5 bases and J 1 base, leaving 11 bases between the germline ends. The DNA of the CDR3 is TGTGCCAGCAGCGACGGCCAGGCGAACACTGAAGCTTTCTTT. Amino acids: CASSDGQANTEAFF.